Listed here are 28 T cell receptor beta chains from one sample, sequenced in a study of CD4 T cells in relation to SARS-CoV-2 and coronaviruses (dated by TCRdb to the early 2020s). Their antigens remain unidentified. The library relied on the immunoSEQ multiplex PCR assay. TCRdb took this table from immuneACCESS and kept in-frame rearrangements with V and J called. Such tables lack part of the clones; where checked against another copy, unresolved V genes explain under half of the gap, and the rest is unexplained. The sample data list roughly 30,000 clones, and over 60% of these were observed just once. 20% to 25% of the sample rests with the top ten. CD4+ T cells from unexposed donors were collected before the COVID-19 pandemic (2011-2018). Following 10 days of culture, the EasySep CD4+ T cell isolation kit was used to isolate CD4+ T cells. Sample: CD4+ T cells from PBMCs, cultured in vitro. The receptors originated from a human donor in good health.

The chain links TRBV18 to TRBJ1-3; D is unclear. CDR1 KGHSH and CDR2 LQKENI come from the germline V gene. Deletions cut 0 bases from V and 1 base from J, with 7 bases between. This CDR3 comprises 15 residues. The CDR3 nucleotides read TGTGCCAGCTCACCACCCGACGGGTCTGGAAACACCATATATTTT. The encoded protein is CASSPPDGSGNTIYF.

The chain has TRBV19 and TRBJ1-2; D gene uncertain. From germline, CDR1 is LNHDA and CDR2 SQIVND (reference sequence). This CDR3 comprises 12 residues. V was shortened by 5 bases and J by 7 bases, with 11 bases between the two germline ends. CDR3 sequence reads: CASSVRPGGYTF. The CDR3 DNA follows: TGTGCCAGTAGTGTCCGTCCCGGTGGCTACACCTTC. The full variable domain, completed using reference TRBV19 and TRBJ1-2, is DGGITQSPKYLFRKEGQNVTLSCEQNLNHDAMYWYRQDPGQGLRLIYYSQIVNDFQKGDIAEGYSVSREKKESFPLTVTSAQKNPTAFYLCASSVRPGGYTFGSGTRLTVV.

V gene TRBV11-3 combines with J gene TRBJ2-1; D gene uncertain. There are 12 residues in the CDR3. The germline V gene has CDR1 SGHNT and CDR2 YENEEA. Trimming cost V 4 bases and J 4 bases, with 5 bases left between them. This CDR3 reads CASSSDYNEQFF. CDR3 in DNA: TGTGCCAGCAGCTCGGATTACAATGAGCAGTTCTTC.

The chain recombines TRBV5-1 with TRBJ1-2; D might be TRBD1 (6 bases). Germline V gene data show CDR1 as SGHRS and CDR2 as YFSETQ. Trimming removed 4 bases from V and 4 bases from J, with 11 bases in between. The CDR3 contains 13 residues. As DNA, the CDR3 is TGCGCCAGCAGCGCAGGGGATCGCTATGGCTACACCTTC. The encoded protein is CASSAGDRYGYTF.

CDR3 amino acids: CASSPPGVYEQYF. DNA of the CDR3: TGTGCCAGCTCACCCCCGGGGGTATACGAGCAGTACTTC. This sequence joins TRBV18 and TRBJ2-7; TRBD2 might be the D (6 bases). Germline-derived CDR1 and CDR2 are KGHSH and LQKENI. This CDR3 contains 13 residues. The ends were cut back, 3 bases at V and 4 bases at J, with 10 bases in the middle.

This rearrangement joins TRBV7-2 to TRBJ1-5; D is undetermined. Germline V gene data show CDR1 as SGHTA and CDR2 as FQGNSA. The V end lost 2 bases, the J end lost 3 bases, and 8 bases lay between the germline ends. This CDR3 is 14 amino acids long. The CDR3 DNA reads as TGTGCCAGCAGCTTAAAAGCCCACAATCAGCCCCAGCATTTT. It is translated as CASSLKAHNQPQHF. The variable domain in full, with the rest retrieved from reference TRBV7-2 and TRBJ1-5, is GAGVSQSPSNKVTEKGKDVELRCDPISGHTALYWYRQSLGQGLEFLIYFQGNSAPDKSGLPSDRFSAERTGGSVSTLTIQRTQQEDSAVYLCASSLKAHNQPQHFGDGTRLSIL.

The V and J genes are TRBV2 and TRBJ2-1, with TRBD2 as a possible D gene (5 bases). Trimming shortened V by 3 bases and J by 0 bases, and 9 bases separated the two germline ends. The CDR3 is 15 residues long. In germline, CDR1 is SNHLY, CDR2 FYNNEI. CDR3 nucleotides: TGTGCCAGCAGTGAGCGGGTGAGCTCCTACAATGAGCAGTTCTTC. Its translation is CASSERVSSYNEQFF. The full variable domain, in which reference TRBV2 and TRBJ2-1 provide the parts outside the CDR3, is EPEVTQTPSHQVTQMGQEVILRCVPISNHLYFYWYRQILGQKVEFLVSFYNNEISEKSEIFDDQFSVERPDGSNFTLKIRSTKLEDSAMYFCASSERVSSYNEQFFGPGTRLTVL.

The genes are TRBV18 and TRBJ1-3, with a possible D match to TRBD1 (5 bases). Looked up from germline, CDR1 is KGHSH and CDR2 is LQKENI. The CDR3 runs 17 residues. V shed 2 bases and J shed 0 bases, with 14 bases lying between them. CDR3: CASSPRLTANSGNTIYF. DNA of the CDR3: TGTGCCAGCTCACCAAGACTGACAGCAAACTCTGGAAACACCATATATTTT.

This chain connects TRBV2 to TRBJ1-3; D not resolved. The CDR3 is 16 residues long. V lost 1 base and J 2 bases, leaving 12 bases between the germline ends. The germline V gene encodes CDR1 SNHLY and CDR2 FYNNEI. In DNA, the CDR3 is TGTGCCAGCAGTGAAGGGGGTAGGAGGACTGGAAACACCATATATTTT. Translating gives CASSEGGRRTGNTIYF.

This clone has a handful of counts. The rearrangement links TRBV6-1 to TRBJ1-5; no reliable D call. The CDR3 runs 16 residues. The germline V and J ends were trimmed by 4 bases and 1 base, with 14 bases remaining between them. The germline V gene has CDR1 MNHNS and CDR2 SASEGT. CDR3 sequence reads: CASSVVREASNQPQHF. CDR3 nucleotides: TGTGCCAGCAGTGTAGTAAGGGAGGCAAGCAATCAGCCCCAGCATTTT.

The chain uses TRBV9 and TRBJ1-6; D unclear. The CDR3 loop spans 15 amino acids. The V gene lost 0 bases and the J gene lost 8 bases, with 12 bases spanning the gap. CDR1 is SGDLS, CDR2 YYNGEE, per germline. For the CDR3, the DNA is TGTGCCAGCAGCGTAGATCCAGGCGGGGATTCACCCCTCCACTTT. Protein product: CASSVDPGGDSPLHF.

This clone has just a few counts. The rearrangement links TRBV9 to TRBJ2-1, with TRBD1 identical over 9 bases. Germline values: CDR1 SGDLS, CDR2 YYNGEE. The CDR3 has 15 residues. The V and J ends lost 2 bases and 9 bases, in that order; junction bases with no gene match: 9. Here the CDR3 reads CASSVDMRQGGEQFF. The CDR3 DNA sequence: TGTGCCAGCAGCGTCGATATGAGACAGGGGGGTGAGCAGTTCTTC.

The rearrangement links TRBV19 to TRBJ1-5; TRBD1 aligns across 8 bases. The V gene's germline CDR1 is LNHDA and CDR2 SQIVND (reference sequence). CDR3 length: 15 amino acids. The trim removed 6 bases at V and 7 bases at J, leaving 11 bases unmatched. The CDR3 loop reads CASSSTGEFRQPQHF. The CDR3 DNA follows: TGTGCCAGTAGCTCGACAGGGGAATTCAGGCAGCCCCAGCATTTT. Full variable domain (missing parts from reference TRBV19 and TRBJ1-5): DGGITQSPKYLFRKEGQNVTLSCEQNLNHDAMYWYRQDPGQGLRLIYYSQIVNDFQKGDIAEGYSVSREKKESFPLTVTSAQKNPTAFYLCASSSTGEFRQPQHFGDGTRLSIL.

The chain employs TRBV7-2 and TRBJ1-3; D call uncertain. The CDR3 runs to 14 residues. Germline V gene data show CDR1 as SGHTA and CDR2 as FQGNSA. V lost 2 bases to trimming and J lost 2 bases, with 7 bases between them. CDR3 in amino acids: CASSLLQPGNTIYF. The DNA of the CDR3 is TGTGCCAGCAGCTTATTACAGCCTGGAAACACCATATATTTT.

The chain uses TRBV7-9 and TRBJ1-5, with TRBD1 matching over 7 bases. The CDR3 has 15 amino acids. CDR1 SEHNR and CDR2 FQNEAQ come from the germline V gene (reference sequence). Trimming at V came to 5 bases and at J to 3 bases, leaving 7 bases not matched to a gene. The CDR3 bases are TGTGCCAGCAGCCGGACAGGAGGGGACAATCAGCCCCAGCATTTT. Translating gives CASSRTGGDNQPQHF.

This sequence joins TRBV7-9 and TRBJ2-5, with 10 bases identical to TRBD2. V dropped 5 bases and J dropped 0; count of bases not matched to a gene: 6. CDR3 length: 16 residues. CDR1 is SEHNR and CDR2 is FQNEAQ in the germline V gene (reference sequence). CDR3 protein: CASSPRTSGYQETQYF. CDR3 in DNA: TGTGCCAGCAGCCCCCGGACTAGCGGCTACCAAGAGACCCAGTACTTC.

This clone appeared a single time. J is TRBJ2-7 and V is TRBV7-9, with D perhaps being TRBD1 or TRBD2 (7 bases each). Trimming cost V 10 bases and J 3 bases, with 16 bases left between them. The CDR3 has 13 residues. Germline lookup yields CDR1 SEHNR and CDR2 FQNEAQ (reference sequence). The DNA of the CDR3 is TGTGCCACCACTTCAGGGGGGGGCTACGAGCAGTACTTC. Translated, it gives CATTSGGGYEQYF.

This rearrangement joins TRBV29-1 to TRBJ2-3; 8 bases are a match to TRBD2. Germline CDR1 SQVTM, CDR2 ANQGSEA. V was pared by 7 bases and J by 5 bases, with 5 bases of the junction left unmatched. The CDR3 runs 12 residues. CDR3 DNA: TGCAGCGGGGGCGGGGGGTTAGATACGCAGTATTTT. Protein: CSGGGGLDTQYF.

The CDR3 bases are TGTGCCAGCAGCCTAGGAGGGGCCGACAATTCACCCCTCCACTTT. It translates to CASSLGGADNSPLHF. The chain is built from TRBV3-1 (or the pseudogene TRBV3-2) and TRBJ1-6; D is perhaps TRBD1 (5 bases). V was shortened by 4 bases and J by 7 bases, with 14 bases between the two germline ends. Germline V gene data show CDR1 as LGHDT and CDR2 as YNNKEL (reference sequence). This CDR3 is 15 amino acids long.

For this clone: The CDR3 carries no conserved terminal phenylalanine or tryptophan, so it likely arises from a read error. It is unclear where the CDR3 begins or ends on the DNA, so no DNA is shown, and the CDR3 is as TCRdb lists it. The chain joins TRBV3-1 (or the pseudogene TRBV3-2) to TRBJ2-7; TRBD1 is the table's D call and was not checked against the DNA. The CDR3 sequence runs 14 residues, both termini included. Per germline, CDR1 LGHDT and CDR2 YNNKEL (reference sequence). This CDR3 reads CASSKNTGADPLVL.

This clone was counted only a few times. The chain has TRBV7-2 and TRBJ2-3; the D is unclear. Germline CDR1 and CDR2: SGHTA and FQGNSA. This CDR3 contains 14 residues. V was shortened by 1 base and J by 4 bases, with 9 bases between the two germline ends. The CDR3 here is CASSLVGLADTQYF. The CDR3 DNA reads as TGTGCCAGCAGCTTAGTCGGGCTAGCAGATACGCAGTATTTT.

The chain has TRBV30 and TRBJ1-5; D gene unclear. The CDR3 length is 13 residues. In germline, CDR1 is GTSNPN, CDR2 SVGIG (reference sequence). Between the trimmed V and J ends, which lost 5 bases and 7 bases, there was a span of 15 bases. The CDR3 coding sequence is TGTGCCTGGGCTAAAGGACCGGGGCAGCCCCAGCATTTT. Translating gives CAWAKGPGQPQHF.

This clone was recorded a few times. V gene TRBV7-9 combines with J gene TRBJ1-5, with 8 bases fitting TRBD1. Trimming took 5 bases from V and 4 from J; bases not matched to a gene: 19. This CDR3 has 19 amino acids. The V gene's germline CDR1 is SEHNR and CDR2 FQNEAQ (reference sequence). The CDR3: CASSKGTGPTLLRNQPQHF. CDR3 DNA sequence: TGTGCCAGCAGCAAAGGGACAGGTCCTACCTTACTTAGAAATCAGCCCCAGCATTTT.

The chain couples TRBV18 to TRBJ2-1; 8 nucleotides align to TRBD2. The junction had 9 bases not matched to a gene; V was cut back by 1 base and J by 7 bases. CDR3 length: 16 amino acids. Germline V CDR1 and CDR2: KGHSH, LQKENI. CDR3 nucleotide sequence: TGTGCCAGCTCACCACGGGACGGGGGGGGCCAGAATGAGCAGTTCTTC. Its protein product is CASSPRDGGGQNEQFF.

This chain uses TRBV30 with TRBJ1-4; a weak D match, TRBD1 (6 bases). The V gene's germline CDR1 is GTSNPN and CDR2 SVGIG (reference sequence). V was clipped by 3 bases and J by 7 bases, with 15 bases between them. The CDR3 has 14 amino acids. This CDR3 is CAWRVGGNREKLFF. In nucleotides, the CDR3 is TGTGCCTGGAGGGTGGGGGGCAATCGTGAAAAACTGTTTTTT.

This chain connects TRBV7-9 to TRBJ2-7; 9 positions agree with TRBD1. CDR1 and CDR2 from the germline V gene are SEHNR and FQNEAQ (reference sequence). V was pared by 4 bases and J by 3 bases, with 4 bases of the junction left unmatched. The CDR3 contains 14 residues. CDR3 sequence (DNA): TGTGCCAGCAGCTCAGGGACAGGGAGCTACGAGCAGTACTTC. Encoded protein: CASSSGTGSYEQYF.

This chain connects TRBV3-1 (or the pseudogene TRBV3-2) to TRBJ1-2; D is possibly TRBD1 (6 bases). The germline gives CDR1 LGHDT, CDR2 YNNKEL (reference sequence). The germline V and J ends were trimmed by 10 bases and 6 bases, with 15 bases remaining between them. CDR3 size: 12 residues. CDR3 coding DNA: TGTGCCATTTCCATGGGGGGCCATGGCTACACCTTC. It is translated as CAISMGGHGYTF.

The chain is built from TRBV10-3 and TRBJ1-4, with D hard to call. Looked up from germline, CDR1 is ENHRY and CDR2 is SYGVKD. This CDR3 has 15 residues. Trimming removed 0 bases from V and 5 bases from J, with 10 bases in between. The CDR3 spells CAISESERGNEKLFF. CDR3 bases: TGTGCCATCAGTGAGTCGGAGCGGGGAAATGAAAAACTGTTTTTT.